The 32 T cell receptor beta chains given below trace back to one sample, sequenced in a study of long-term antiretroviral therapy in people with HIV. Version v3.0 of the immunoSEQ assay was performed at survey level. The repertoire was sequenced with immunoSEQ multiplex PCR; TCRdb's copy has only in-frame clones and lacks some. The sample carries 21,000 or so clones, approximately 86% recorded once. This specimen was unsorted PBMCs, taken at the start of antiretroviral therapy. These receptors all stem from a man aged 45-65 years with HIV.

This clone was recorded once. The chain carries TRBV19 and TRBJ2-2, with a tentative D call TRBD1 (6 bases). V was cut by 11 bases and J by 1 base, with 11 bases left in between. Germline CDR1 and CDR2: LNHDA and SQIVND (reference sequence). This CDR3 region has 13 residues. DNA of the CDR3: TGTGCCGGTTCGACAGGGAACACCGGGGAGCTGTTTTTT. The encoded protein is CAGSTGNTGELFF.

This sequence joins TRBV5-8 and TRBJ1-5, with no clear D. Germline CDR1 SGHTS, CDR2 YDEGEE. The CDR3 is 14 residues long. Trimming removed 3 bases from V and 0 bases from J, with 7 bases in between. In DNA, the CDR3 is TGTGCCAGCAGCTCCCCGGATAGCAATCAGCCCCAGCATTTT. Translated, it gives CASSSPDSNQPQHF. Drawing the rest from reference TRBV5-8 and TRBJ1-5, the complete variable domain is EAGVTQSPTHLIKTRGQQATLRCSPISGHTSVYWYQQALGLGLQFLLWYDEGEERNRGNFPPRFSGRQFPNYSSELNVNALELEDSALYLCASSSPDSNQPQHFGDGTRLSIL.

The rearrangement uses TRBV7-2 and TRBJ1-2; 7 bases align to TRBD1. Trimming cost V 4 bases and J 6 bases; bases outside gene matches: 8. CDR1 SGHTA and CDR2 FQGNSA come from the germline V gene. The CDR3 sequence is 14 residues long. The CDR3 DNA reads TGTGCCAGCAGCTCCAAACAGGGGTTCAATGGCTACACCTTC. The encoded protein is CASSSKQGFNGYTF.

The chain is built from TRBV30 and TRBJ2-3, with TRBD2 as a possible D gene (6 bases). V lost 2 bases to trimming and J lost 10 bases, with 19 bases between them. The CDR3 contains 14 residues. CDR1 is GTSNPN and CDR2 is SVGIG in the germline V gene (reference sequence). As DNA, the CDR3 is TGTGCCTGGAGTAGAAGATCTAGCGCGACAGCGCAGTATTTT. This encodes CAWSRRSSATAQYF.

The chain employs TRBV7-2 and TRBJ2-2; no clear D gene. CDR1 is SGHTA and CDR2 is FQGNSA in the germline V gene. The CDR3 totals 15 residues. Trimming stripped 1 base from V and 4 bases from J, with 10 bases between. CDR3 in amino acids: CASSLDTVGTGELFF. The CDR3 region has the DNA TGTGCCAGCAGCTTAGATACGGTGGGCACCGGGGAGCTGTTTTTT.

Turning to this clone: Germline and junction disagree at one end, which may indicate a read error. CDR3 loop: CASSQDPGLAGGYNEQLF. CDR3 in DNA: TGCGCCAGCAGCCAAGATCCCGGACTAGCGGGGGGGTACAATGAGCAGCTCTTC. This chain links TRBV4-3 with TRBJ2-1; 15 bases map to TRBD2. This CDR3 contains 18 residues. The germline CDR1 and CDR2 sequences are LGHNA and YSLEER.

V gene TRBV5-1 combines with J gene TRBJ1-4, with TRBD1 matching 8 bases. Germline V gene lookup returns CDR1 SGHRS and CDR2 YFSETQ. There are 15 residues in the CDR3. Losses at the gene ends were 4 bases for V and 6 bases for J; bases not matched to a gene: 8. DNA of the CDR3: TGCGCCAGCAGCGTCCAGGGGGCGGGTGATGAAAAACTGTTTTTT. It specifies CASSVQGAGDEKLFF.

The chain employs TRBV6-5 and TRBJ1-5; 7 nucleotides agree with TRBD1. Germline V gene lookup returns CDR1 MNHEY and CDR2 SVGAGI. V lost 6 bases, J lost 7 bases, and 12 bases stayed unmatched. CDR3 length: 15 residues. The CDR3, as DNA: TGTGCCAGCAGCCCGGGCGACAGGGTAGGGCAGCCCCAGCATTTT. Residues: CASSPGDRVGQPQHF.

This clone was counted a few times. The CDR3 DNA follows: TGTGCCAGCTCACCCTCAGAGTATAGCAATCAGCCCCAGCATTTT. Amino acids: CASSPSEYSNQPQHF. J is TRBJ1-5 and V is TRBV18; D not certain. The CDR3 runs 15 residues. Per germline, CDR1 KGHSH and CDR2 LQKENI. V shed 3 bases and J shed 0 bases, with 9 bases lying between them.

This chain uses TRBV9 with TRBJ1-3; unclear D gene. The V end was cut by 0 bases, the J end by 0 bases, with 4 bases between. The CDR3 extends over 14 amino acids. The germline V gene encodes CDR1 SGDLS and CDR2 YYNGEE. The CDR3 sequence: CASSVGSSGNTIYF. The CDR3 region has the DNA TGTGCCAGCAGCGTAGGAAGCTCTGGAAACACCATATATTTT.

The chain uses TRBV6-5 and TRBJ1-1; no clear D. V dropped 2 bases and J dropped 2 bases, with 3 bases sitting between them. This CDR3 comprises 12 residues. Per germline, CDR1 MNHEY and CDR2 SVGAGI. Written as DNA, the CDR3 is TGTGCCAGCAGTTACCCCAACACTGAAGCTTTCTTT. It translates to CASSYPNTEAFF.

Note on this clone: The junction departs from the called germline gene at one end, perhaps through a read error. The chain carries TRBV5-6 and TRBJ2-7; a possible D gene is TRBD1 (5 bases). Per the germline V gene, CDR1 is SGHDT and CDR2 is YYEEEE. This CDR3 is built from 13 residues. CDR3 in amino acids: CASSLGQSYAQYF. The CDR3 region has the DNA TGTGCCAGCAGCTTGGGACAGAGTTACGCGCAGTACTTC.

The chain has TRBV5-6 and TRBJ2-7; D is undetermined. The V gene's germline CDR1 is SGHDT and CDR2 YYEEEE. Trimming cost V 0 bases and J 5 bases, with 9 bases left between them. The CDR3 covers 13 residues. The DNA of the CDR3 is TGTGCCAGCAGCTTGGTCGCAACCCACGAGCAGTACTTC. Translated: CASSLVATHEQYF.

This clone turned up a few times. V usage is TRBV7-2 and J usage is TRBJ1-5, with TRBD1 identical over 8 bases. V lost 5 bases, J lost 6 bases, and 9 bases stayed unmatched. Germline values: CDR1 SGHTA, CDR2 FQGNSA. This CDR3 has 15 amino acids. DNA of the CDR3: TGTGCCAGCAGCCGTCGGACAGGGTTTAGTCAGCCCCAGCATTTT. Amino acid sequence: CASSRRTGFSQPQHF.

The rearrangement joins TRBV30 to TRBJ1-5; no clear D gene. The CDR3 consists of 14 residues. Per germline, CDR1 GTSNPN and CDR2 SVGIG (reference sequence). V dropped 0 bases and J dropped 8 bases, with 14 bases sitting between them. As DNA, the CDR3 is TGTGCCTGGAGTGTACTTTCTCGGACGGAGCCCCAGCATTTT. Its translation is CAWSVLSRTEPQHF.

The chain has TRBV6-4 and TRBJ2-1; TRBD2 matches 9 bases. This CDR3 has 15 residues. Germline V gene lookup returns CDR1 MRHNA and CDR2 SNTAGT. The V segment lost 2 bases and the J segment 7 bases; nucleotides outside the gene matches: 6. CDR3 sequence reads: CASSDDAGGHNEQFF. CDR3 DNA sequence: TGTGCCAGCAGTGACGATGCGGGGGGGCATAATGAGCAGTTCTTC.

The chain uses TRBV29-1 and TRBJ1-1, with D maybe TRBD1 (5 bases). Trimming removed 4 bases at V and 4 bases at J, with 16 bases between. Germline V lookup: CDR1 SQVTM, CDR2 ANQGSEA. The CDR3 contains 14 residues. This chain's CDR3 is CSVVPGVGGTEAFF. The CDR3 bases are TGCAGCGTTGTACCGGGGGTTGGAGGCACTGAAGCTTTCTTT.

J is TRBJ2-1 and V is TRBV29-1; 10 bases line up with TRBD2. The CDR3 is made up of 15 amino acids. CDR1 is SQVTM and CDR2 is ANQGSEA in the germline V gene. The V segment lost 3 bases and the J segment 10 bases; nucleotides outside the gene matches: 12. CDR3: CSVESLAGVLEEQFF. In DNA form, the CDR3 reads TGCAGCGTTGAGTCGCTAGCGGGAGTCTTAGAAGAGCAGTTCTTC.

This clone appeared once. The chain is built from TRBV7-9 and TRBJ1-1; D is ambiguous. This CDR3 contains 16 residues. Germline CDR1 reads SEHNR; CDR2 reads FQNEAQ (reference sequence). Trimming pared 4 bases from V and 0 bases from J, leaving 15 bases between. Written as DNA, the CDR3 is TGTGCCAGCAGCTCCTCGACGGACCTCATGAACACTGAAGCTTTCTTT. Protein product: CASSSSTDLMNTEAFF.

The J gene is TRBJ2-1, the V gene TRBV29-1; 7 bases fit TRBD2. Germline assignment: CDR1 SQVTM and CDR2 ANQGSEA. V dropped 6 bases and J dropped 1; count of bases not matched to a gene: 18. This CDR3 is built from 18 residues. CDR3 loop: CSVNPAGRGVGSYNEQFF. The CDR3 DNA follows: TGCAGCGTGAATCCTGCAGGGAGGGGCGTAGGGTCCTACAATGAGCAGTTCTTC.

This chain uses TRBV6-5 with TRBJ1-1; no clear D. Trimming left V 10 bases short and J 2 bases short, with 20 bases between. The CDR3 runs to 15 residues. Per the germline V gene, CDR1 is MNHEY and CDR2 is SVGAGI. CDR3 DNA sequence: TGTGCCACTTTTCGGGAGTCAAGCCCTAACACTGAAGCTTTCTTT. Its translation: CATFRESSPNTEAFF.

This chain connects TRBV11-3 to TRBJ1-1; D remains unclear. The V end lost 5 bases, the J end lost 2 bases, and 12 bases lay between the germline ends. The CDR3 contains 14 residues. The V gene's germline CDR1 is SGHNT and CDR2 YENEEA. The DNA of the CDR3 is TGTGCCAGCAGCGGGCCCTCTGACAACACTGAAGCTTTCTTT. Translation gives CASSGPSDNTEAFF.

The chain recombines TRBV7-2 with TRBJ1-5; D might be TRBD1 (6 bases). This CDR3 spans 15 amino acids. V lost 5 bases and J lost 6, with 17 bases in between. Germline V gene data show CDR1 as SGHTA and CDR2 as FQGNSA. CDR3 in amino acids: CASSPSQGMGQPQHF. The CDR3 nucleotides are TGTGCCAGCAGCCCAAGTCAGGGGATGGGTCAGCCCCAGCATTTT.

This clone was counted once. The chain carries TRBV6-7 and TRBJ2-3; the D gene could be TRBD1 or TRBD2 (6 bases each). TRBV6-7 is labeled an ORF, and its function is uncertain. The CDR3 consists of 15 residues. V was shortened by 2 bases and J by 2 bases, with 11 bases between the two germline ends. The CDR3 DNA is TGTGCCAGCAGTTACCCCCGGGGGCCCACAGATACGCAGTATTTT. It specifies CASSYPRGPTDTQYF.

The gene calls are TRBV18 and TRBJ1-2, with no clear D. V lost 4 bases and J 2 bases, leaving 14 bases between the germline ends. This CDR3 is built from 15 residues. Germline assignment: CDR1 KGHSH and CDR2 LQKENI. The CDR3, as DNA: TGTGCCAGCTCACGGTGGCCTCCGGAGAACTATGGCTACACCTTC. Its translation: CASSRWPPENYGYTF.

The chain couples TRBV7-2 to TRBJ2-3; D is unclear. This CDR3 is built from 14 residues. Trimming removed 2 bases at V and 6 bases at J, with 12 bases between. Germline assignment: CDR1 SGHTA and CDR2 FQGNSA. The CDR3 loop reads CASSLSQSGDTQYF. In DNA form, the CDR3 reads TGTGCCAGCAGCTTATCCCAATCCGGGGATACGCAGTATTTT.

The chain recombines TRBV7-9 with TRBJ1-2; D unclear. In germline, CDR1 is SEHNR, CDR2 FQNEAQ (reference sequence). Trimming cost V 4 bases and J 5 bases, with 17 bases left between them. The CDR3 length is 15 residues. In DNA, the CDR3 is TGTGCCAGCAGCTCCCCAGAGCGGTCTGGTTATGGCTACACCTTC. Its protein product is CASSSPERSGYGYTF.

V is TRBV28 and J is TRBJ1-4; D unresolved. This CDR3 contains 16 residues. Deletions cut 2 bases from V and 7 bases from J, with 17 bases between. The germline CDR1 and CDR2 sequences are MDHEN and SYDVKM. CDR3 loop: CASSLSLFARGEKLFF. Here the CDR3 DNA reads TGTGCCAGCAGTTTAAGCCTTTTCGCCCGCGGTGAAAAACTGTTTTTT.

This chain links TRBV14 with TRBJ2-1; D is perhaps TRBD1 (5 bases). Germline V gene lookup returns CDR1 SGHDN and CDR2 FVKESK. Trimming removed 0 bases at V and 6 bases at J, with 12 bases between. CDR3 size: 15 residues. CDR3 sequence (DNA): TGTGCCAGCAGCCAAGAAACAGGTTCCCTCAATGAGCAGTTCTTC. Translating gives CASSQETGSLNEQFF.

The CDR3, as DNA: TGTGCCAGTAGATTAGACAGCACCGGGGAGCTGTTTTTT. Translating it yields CASRLDSTGELFF. V is TRBV19 and J is TRBJ2-2; D possibly corresponds to TRBD1 (5 bases). V was shortened by 6 bases and J by 4 bases, with 9 bases between the two germline ends. Per the germline V gene, CDR1 is LNHDA and CDR2 is SQIVND (reference sequence). The length of the CDR3 is 13 residues.

The chain is built from TRBV7-6 and TRBJ2-7; no definite D call. V was clipped by 1 base and J by 2 bases, with 9 bases between them. Germline CDR1 reads SGHVS; CDR2 reads FNYEAQ. CDR3 size: 14 residues. CDR3 sequence (DNA): TGTGCCAGCAGCTTAGGTGGCGGTCCCTACGAGCAGTACTTC. This sequence encodes CASSLGGGPYEQYF.

This chain joins TRBV27 and TRBJ2-7; perhaps TRBD1 as D (5 bases). Trimming shortened V by 6 bases and J by 5 bases, and 11 bases separated the two germline ends. The CDR3 loop spans 12 amino acids. Per germline, CDR1 MNHEY and CDR2 SMNVEV (reference sequence). CDR3 loop: CASSPGYHEQYF. CDR3 DNA sequence: TGTGCCAGCAGCCCAGGGTACCACGAGCAGTACTTC.